Each of the 5 T cell receptor beta chains below was sequenced from the same sample in a study of cytomegalovirus exposure and HLA in healthy donors. The PCR employed 60 Vbeta primers together with 13 Jbeta primers. Repertoires were generated with immunoSEQ multiplex PCR, while TCRdb's copy carries only in-frame clones and drops some. The sample carries around 210,000 clones, around 79% recorded once. Sequenced input: PBMCs. These receptor sequences come from a male donor in good health and CMV-seropositive.

CDR3 residues: CAIRGGLYEQYF. CDR3 bases: TGTGCCATCAGGGGCGGGCTATACGAGCAGTACTTC. The chain combines TRBV10-3 with TRBJ2-7; perhaps TRBD2 as D (5 bases). Germline lookup yields CDR1 ENHRY and CDR2 SYGVKD. V was shortened by 6 bases and J by 4 bases, with 10 bases between the two germline ends. The CDR3 consists of 12 residues.

The V and J genes are TRBV19 and TRBJ1-5, with a tentative D call TRBD1 (5 bases). CDR1 is LNHDA and CDR2 is SQIVND in the germline V gene (reference sequence). V lost 3 bases and J 3 bases, leaving 15 bases between the germline ends. The CDR3 contains 16 residues. Here the CDR3 DNA reads TGTGCCAGTAGTATCGTCGCAGGGAGGCTCAATCAGCCCCAGCATTTT. Its protein is CASSIVAGRLNQPQHF.

The DNA for the CDR3 is TGTGCCATCAGTAAAGGGACAGGGTCCCGCGAGCAGTACTTC. It codes for CAISKGTGSREQYF. This chain joins TRBV10-3 and TRBJ2-7, with TRBD1 matching 9 bases. Germline trimming cut 5 bases from V and 6 bases from J; bases unmatched to any gene: 8. From germline, CDR1 is ENHRY and CDR2 SYGVKD. This CDR3 is built from 14 residues.

The chain links TRBV7-6 to TRBJ2-1; perhaps TRBD1 as D (5 bases). The CDR3 length is 13 residues. The V end was cut by 8 bases, the J end by 7 bases, with 15 bases between. Germline CDR1 and CDR2: SGHVS and FNYEAQ. DNA for the CDR3: TGTGCCAGCGGGCAGGGTTTAACGAATGAGCAGTTCTTC. Translated: CASGQGLTNEQFF.

This clone has just one count. The CDR3 bases are TGTGCCAGTAGTAAAGAATACAGGAGAGAAAAACTGTTTTTT. Translating it yields CASSKEYRREKLFF. The chain is built from TRBV19 and TRBJ1-4; D possibly corresponds to TRBD1 (5 bases). V was trimmed by 4 bases and J by 8 bases, leaving 14 bases between them. The germline gives CDR1 LNHDA, CDR2 SQIVND (reference sequence). CDR3 size: 14 residues.